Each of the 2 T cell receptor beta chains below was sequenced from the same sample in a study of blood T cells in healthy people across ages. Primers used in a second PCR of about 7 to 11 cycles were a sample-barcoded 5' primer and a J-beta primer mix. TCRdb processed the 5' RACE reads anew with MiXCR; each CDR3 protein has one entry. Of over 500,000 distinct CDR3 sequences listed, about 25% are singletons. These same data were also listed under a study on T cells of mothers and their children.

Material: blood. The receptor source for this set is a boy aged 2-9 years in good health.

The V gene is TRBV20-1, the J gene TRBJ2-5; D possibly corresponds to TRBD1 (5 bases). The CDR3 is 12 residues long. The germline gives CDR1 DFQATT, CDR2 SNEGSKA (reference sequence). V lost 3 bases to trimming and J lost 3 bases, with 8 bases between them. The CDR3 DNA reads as TGCAGTGCTAGCCCCAGGGAAGAGACCCAGTACTTC. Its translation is CSASPREETQYF.

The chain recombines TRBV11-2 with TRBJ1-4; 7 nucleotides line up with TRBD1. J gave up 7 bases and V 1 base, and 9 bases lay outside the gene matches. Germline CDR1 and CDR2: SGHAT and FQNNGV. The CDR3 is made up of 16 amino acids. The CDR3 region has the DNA TGTGCCAGCAGCTTAGGACCCCCCAGGGGGGGTGAAAAACTGTTTTTT. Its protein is CASSLGPPRGGEKLFF.